A selection of T cell receptor beta chains follows, all from one sample in a study of shared clonotypes between healthy human individuals. The protocol was immunoSEQ multiplex PCR, while the TCRdb copy is restricted to in-frame clones and leaves out a portion. The profile shows around 1.9 million clones, 80% to 95% of them singletons. Sequenced: naive CD8+ T cells from PBMCs. The receptors derive from a man younger than 30 in good health. Some clones in this sample may be carry-over from other donors' samples. Both conserved end residues are trimmed from each CDR3.

CDR3 protein,V gene,J gene
ASSPTLRTEAF,TRBV19,TRBJ1-1
ASSVGGGDNQPQH,TRBV9,TRBJ1-5
ASSVTGGSGGYT,TRBV27,TRBJ1-2
ATSSPQQPLNTEAF,TRBV15,TRBJ1-1
ASSKPNRRLETQY,TRBV28,TRBJ2-5
ASSHTDLSNQPQH,TRBV4-1,TRBJ1-5
ASSLGQGTSGGYT,TRBV5-1,TRBJ1-2
ASSLIGDTEAF,TRBV27,TRBJ1-1
ASSLRDSGSEQY,TRBV4-3,TRBJ2-7
ASSLGSTGSSSYEQY,TRBV5-5,TRBJ2-7
ATTEGAFSSYEQY,TRBV6-4,TRBJ2-7